The clone carrying this TCR beta chain was recorded once. As yet, its antigen is unknown. Repertoires were generated with immunoSEQ multiplex PCR, while TCRdb's copy carries only in-frame clones and drops some. This sample has tens of thousands of clones, with 85% to 90% found just once. This sample was taken from a study of OX40 agonist ivuxolimab in advanced cancers. Study at large: Two cutaneous melanoma patients and one hepatocellular carcinoma patient, three in all, had partial responses.

Findings and limits, study-wide: More expanded clones were found, on average, in CD8+ than in CD4+ T cells.

The CDR3 is 17 residues long. V was pared by 1 base and J by 5 bases, with 21 bases between. Germline loops: CDR1 SGDLS, CDR2 YYNGEE. The material was CD4+ or CD8+ T cells sorted from blood, obtained in a trial of the OX40 agonist ivuxolimab. The chain has TRBV9 and TRBJ1-1; D perhaps matches TRBD1 (5 bases). The TCR was taken from an adult with an advanced solid tumor such as melanoma, head and neck, liver or kidney cancer. In nucleotides, the CDR3 is TGTGCCAGCAGCGTAACCCCCCGGGGAGGGACGGGGACTGAAGCTTTCTTT. Amino acid sequence: CASSVTPRGGTGTEAFF.